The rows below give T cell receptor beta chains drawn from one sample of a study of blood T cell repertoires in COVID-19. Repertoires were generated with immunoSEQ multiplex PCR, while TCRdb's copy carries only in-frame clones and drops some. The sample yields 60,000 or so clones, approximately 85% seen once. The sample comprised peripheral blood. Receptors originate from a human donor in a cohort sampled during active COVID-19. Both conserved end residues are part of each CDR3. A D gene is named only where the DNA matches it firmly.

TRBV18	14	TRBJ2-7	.	TGTGCCAGCTCACCAAATGCGATCTCCTACGAGCAGTACTTC	CASSPNAISYEQYF
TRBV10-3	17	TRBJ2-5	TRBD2	TGTGCCATCAGTCGAGGCGGGACTAGCGGGGCGGAAGAGACCCAGTACTTC	CAISRGGTSGAEETQYF
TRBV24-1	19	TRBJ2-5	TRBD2	TGTGCCACCAGTGAACCGGGACTAGCGGAGCCCTTGTTTCAAGAGACCCAGTACTTC	CATSEPGLAEPLFQETQYF
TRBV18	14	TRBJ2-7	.	TGTGCCAGCTCACCCCGAGCGGATTCCTACGAGCAGTACTTC	CASSPRADSYEQYF
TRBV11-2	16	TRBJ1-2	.	TGTGCCAGCAGGGCCCTGGGGGGTCCCATCGGCTATGGCTACACCTTC	CASRALGGPIGYGYTF
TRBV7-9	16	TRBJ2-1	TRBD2	TGTGCCAGCAGCTTAAAGCGGGGAGGATCCTACAATGAGCAGTTCTTC	CASSLKRGGSYNEQFF
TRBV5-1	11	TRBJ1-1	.	TGCGCCAGCAGTGAGGGTACTGAAGCTTTCTTT	CASSEGTEAFF
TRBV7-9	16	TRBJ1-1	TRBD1	TGTGCCAGCAGGTCCGGGACAGGGGCGGGAAACACTGAAGCTTTCTTT	CASRSGTGAGNTEAFF
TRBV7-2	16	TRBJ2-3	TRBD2	TGTGCCAGCAGCTTAGGGGTTCGGGGGGGGACAGATACGCAGTATTTT	CASSLGVRGGTDTQYF
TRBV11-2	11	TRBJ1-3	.	TGTGCCAGCAGCCTTCTCGACACCATATATTTT	CASSLLDTIYF
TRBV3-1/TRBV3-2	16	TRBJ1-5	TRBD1	TGTGCCAGCAGCCAAGATTCCGGGCAGGGGGGTCAGCCCCAGCATTTT	CASSQDSGQGGQPQHF
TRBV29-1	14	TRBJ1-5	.	TGCAGCGTTGAAGATCGAGGTCGGAATCAGCCCCAGCATTTT	CSVEDRGRNQPQHF